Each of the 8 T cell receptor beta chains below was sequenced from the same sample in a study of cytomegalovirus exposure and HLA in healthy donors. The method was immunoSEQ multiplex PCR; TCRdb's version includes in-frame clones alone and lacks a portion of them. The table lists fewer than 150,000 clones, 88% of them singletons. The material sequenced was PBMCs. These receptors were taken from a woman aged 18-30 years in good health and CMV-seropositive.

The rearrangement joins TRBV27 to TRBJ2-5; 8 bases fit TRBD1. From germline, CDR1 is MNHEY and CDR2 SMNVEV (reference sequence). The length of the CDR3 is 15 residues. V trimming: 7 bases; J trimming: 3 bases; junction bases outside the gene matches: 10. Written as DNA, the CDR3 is TGTGCCAGCAATGTCCAGGGGGCGGGTAAAGAGACCCAGTACTTC. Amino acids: CASNVQGAGKETQYF.

Here the CDR3 reads CASSLRASGGPVDTQYF. CDR3 in DNA: TGTGCCAGCAGTTTAAGGGCAAGCGGGGGCCCCGTGGATACGCAGTATTTT. The chain employs TRBV27 and TRBJ2-3; 8 nucleotides match TRBD2. The CDR3 spans 17 residues. V trimming: 2 bases; J trimming: 6 bases; junction bases outside the gene matches: 13. CDR1 and CDR2 (germline): MNHEY, SMNVEV (reference sequence).

The CDR3 DNA sequence: TGTGCCAGCAGCCAAGCCACTAGCCACGGGTACAATGAGCAGTTCTTC. Protein product: CASSQATSHGYNEQFF. The chain has TRBV7-9 and TRBJ2-1; D is perhaps TRBD2 (6 bases). Trimming took 5 bases from V and 4 from J, leaving 18 bases between them. Germline CDR1 and CDR2: SEHNR and FQNEAQ (reference sequence). The CDR3 covers 16 residues.

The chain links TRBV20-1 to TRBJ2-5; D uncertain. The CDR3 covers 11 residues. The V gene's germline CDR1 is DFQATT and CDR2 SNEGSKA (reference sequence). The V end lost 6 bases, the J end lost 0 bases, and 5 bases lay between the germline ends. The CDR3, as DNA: TGCAGTGCGGAGTACCAAGAGACCCAGTACTTC. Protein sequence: CSAEYQETQYF.

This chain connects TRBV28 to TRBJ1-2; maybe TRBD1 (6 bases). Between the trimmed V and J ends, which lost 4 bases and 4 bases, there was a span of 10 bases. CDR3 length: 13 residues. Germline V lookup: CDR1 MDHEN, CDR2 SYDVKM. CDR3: CASSWAGAYGYTF. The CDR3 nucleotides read TGTGCCAGCAGTTGGGCGGGGGCCTATGGCTACACCTTC.

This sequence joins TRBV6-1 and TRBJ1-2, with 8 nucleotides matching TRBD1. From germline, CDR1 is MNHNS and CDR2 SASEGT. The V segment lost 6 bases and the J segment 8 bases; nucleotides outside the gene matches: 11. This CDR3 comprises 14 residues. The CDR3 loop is CASSDINRGDGYTF. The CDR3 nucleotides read TGTGCCAGCAGCGATATAAACAGGGGGGACGGCTACACCTTC.

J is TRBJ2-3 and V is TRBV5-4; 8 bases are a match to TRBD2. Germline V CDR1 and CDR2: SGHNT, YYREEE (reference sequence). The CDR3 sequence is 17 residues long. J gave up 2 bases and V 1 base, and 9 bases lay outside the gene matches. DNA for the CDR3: TGTGCCAGCAGCTTGCGGTCTAGCGGGTTGTTCACAGATACGCAGTATTTT. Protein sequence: CASSLRSSGLFTDTQYF.

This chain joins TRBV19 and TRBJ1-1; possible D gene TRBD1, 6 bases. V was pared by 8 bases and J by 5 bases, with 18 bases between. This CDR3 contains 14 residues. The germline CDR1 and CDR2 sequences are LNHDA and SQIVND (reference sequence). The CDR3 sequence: CASLKGGPWTEAFF. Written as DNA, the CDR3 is TGTGCCAGTCTTAAGGGGGGGCCGTGGACTGAAGCTTTCTTT.